This T cell receptor beta chain stems from a study of blood T cell repertoires in COVID-19. On the study more broadly: Acute and convalescent COVID-19 specimens originated in the United States, Italy and Spain. T cells, B-cell-depleted T cells, or PBMCs supplied cDNA or gDNA.

As processed by the authors: Quantification of nucleated cells was approximated via reference gene primer amplification. Measured with immunoSEQ multiplex PCR; TCRdb has only the in-frame clones, and not every one. V, J and clone size are taken as reported in that table, and D and trimming were inferred from the DNA itself. The data show around 250,000 clones, 75% to 90% seen once. It was during active infection that Seattle patients were enrolled and then longitudinally followed. The receptor comes from an older woman with COVID-19, enrolled during active disease. The sequenced sample was peripheral blood.

Here the CDR3 reads CSVGASGSVYEQYF. The CDR3, as DNA: TGCAGCGTTGGAGCTAGCGGGAGTGTGTACGAGCAGTACTTC. J is TRBJ2-7 and V is TRBV29-1; 10 bases are shared with TRBD2. Germline CDR1 SQVTM, CDR2 ANQGSEA. CDR3 length: 14 amino acids. Losses at the gene ends were 4 bases for V and 4 bases for J; bases not matched to a gene: 7.